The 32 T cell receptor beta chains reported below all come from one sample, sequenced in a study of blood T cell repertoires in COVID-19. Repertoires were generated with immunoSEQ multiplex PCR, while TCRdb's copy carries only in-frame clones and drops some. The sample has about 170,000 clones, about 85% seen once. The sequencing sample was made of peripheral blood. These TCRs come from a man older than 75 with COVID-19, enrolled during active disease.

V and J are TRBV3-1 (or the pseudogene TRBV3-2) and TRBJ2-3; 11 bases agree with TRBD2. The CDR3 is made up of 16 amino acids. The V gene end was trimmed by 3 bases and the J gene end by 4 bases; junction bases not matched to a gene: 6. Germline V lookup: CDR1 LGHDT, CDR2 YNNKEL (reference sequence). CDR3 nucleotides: TGTGCCAGCAGCCAGTTACTAGCGGGGGCCTCAGATACGCAGTATTTT. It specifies CASSQLLAGASDTQYF.

The CDR3 spells CASSKLTTNEKLFF. The CDR3 bases are TGTGCCAGCAGCAAACTAACAACTAATGAAAAACTGTTTTTT. The chain employs TRBV27 and TRBJ1-4; D not certain. In germline, CDR1 is MNHEY, CDR2 SMNVEV (reference sequence). V gave up 6 bases and J gave up 0 bases, with 8 bases separating them. This CDR3 contains 14 residues.

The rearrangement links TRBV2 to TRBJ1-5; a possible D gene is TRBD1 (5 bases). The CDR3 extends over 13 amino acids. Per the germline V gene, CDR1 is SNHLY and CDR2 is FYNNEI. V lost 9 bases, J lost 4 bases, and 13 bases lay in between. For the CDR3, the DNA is TGTGCCAGTGCGGGAGGGGTAAATCAGCCCCAGCATTTT. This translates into CASAGGVNQPQHF.

The CDR3 loop is CASSPGGSLAYEQYF. For the CDR3, the DNA is TGCGCCAGCTCCCCGGGAGGAAGCTTGGCCTACGAGCAGTACTTC. The rearrangement uses TRBV10-2 and TRBJ2-7; TRBD2 agrees at 7 bases. Germline-derived CDR1 and CDR2 are WSHSY and SAAADI. The CDR3 loop spans 15 amino acids. After removal of 8 bases from V and 2 bases from J, the junction contained 12 bases not matched to a gene.

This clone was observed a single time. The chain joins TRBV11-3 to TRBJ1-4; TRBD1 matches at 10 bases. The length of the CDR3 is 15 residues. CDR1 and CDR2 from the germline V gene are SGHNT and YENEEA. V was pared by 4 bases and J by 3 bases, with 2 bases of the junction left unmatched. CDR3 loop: CASSSTGGSNEKLFF. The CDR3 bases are TGTGCCAGCAGCTCGACAGGGGGCTCTAATGAAAAACTGTTTTTT.

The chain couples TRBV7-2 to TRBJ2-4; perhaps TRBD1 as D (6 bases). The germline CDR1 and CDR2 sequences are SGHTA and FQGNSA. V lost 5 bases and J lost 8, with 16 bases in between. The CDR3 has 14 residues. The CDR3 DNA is TGTGCCAGCAGCAAAGACAGGTACCCGGACATTCAGTACTTC. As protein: CASSKDRYPDIQYF. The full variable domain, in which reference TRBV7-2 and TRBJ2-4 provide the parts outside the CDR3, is GAGVSQSPSNKVTEKGKDVELRCDPISGHTALYWYRQSLGQGLEFLIYFQGNSAPDKSGLPSDRFSAERTGGSVSTLTIQRTQQEDSAVYLCASSKDRYPDIQYFGAGTRLSVL.

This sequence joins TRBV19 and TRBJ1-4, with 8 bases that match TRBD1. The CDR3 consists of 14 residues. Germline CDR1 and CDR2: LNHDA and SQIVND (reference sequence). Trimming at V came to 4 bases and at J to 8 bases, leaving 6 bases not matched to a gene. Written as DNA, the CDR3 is TGTGCCAGTAGTACCGACAGGGGTCGGGAAAAACTGTTTTTT. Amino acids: CASSTDRGREKLFF. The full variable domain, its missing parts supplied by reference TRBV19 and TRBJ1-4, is DGGITQSPKYLFRKEGQNVTLSCEQNLNHDAMYWYRQDPGQGLRLIYYSQIVNDFQKGDIAEGYSVSREKKESFPLTVTSAQKNPTAFYLCASSTDRGREKLFFGSGTQLSVL.

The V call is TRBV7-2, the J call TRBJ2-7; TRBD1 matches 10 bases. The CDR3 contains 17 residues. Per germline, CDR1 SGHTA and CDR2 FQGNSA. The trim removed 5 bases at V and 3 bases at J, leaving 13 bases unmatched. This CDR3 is CASSPGQGMGLLYEQYF. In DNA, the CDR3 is TGTGCCAGCAGCCCGGGACAGGGGATGGGGCTCCTCTACGAGCAGTACTTC.

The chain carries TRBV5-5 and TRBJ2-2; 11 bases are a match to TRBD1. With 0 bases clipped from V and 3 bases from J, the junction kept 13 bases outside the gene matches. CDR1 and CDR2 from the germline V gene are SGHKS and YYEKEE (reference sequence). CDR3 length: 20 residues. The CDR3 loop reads CASSLALRDRGTGHTGELFF. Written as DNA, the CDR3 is TGTGCCAGCAGCTTGGCCCTCCGGGACAGGGGGACTGGGCACACCGGGGAGCTGTTTTTT.

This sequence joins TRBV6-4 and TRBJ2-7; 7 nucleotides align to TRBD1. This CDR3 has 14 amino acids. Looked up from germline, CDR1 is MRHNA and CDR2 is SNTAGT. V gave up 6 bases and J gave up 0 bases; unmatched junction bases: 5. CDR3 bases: TGTGCCAGCAGCCCGGACAGGAGCTCCTACGAGCAGTACTTC. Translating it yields CASSPDRSSYEQYF.

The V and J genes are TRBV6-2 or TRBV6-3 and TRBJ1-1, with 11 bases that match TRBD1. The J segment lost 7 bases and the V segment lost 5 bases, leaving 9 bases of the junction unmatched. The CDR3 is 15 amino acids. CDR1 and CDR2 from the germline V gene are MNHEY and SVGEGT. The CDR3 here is CASSRSGTGGGEAFF. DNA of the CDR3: TGTGCCAGCAGTCGGTCCGGGACAGGGGGTGGTGAAGCTTTCTTT.

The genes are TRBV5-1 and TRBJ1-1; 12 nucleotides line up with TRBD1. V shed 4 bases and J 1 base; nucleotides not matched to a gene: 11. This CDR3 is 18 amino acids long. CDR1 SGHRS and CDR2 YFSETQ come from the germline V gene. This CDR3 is CASSGGLGQGAENTEAFF. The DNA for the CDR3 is TGCGCCAGCAGCGGGGGGCTGGGACAGGGGGCCGAGAACACTGAAGCTTTCTTT.

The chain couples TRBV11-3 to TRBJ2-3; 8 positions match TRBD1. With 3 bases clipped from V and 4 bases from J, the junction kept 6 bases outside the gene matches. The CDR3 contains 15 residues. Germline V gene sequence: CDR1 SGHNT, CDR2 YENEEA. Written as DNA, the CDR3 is TGTGCCAGCAGCTTCCAGGGGGCGAAAGCAGATACGCAGTATTTT. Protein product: CASSFQGAKADTQYF.

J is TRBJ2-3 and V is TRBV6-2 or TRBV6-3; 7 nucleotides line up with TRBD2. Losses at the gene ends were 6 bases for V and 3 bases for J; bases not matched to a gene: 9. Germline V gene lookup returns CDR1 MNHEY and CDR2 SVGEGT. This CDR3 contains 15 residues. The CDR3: CASSPWSGRTDTQYF. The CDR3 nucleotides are TGTGCCAGCAGCCCATGGTCCGGGAGGACAGATACGCAGTATTTT.

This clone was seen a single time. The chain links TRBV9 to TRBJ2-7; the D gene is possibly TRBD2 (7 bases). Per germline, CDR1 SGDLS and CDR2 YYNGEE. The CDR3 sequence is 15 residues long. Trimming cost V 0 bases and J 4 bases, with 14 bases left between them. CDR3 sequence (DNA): TGTGCCAGCAGCGTAGAGTCGCGGGGGCTATACGAGCAGTACTTC. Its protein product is CASSVESRGLYEQYF.

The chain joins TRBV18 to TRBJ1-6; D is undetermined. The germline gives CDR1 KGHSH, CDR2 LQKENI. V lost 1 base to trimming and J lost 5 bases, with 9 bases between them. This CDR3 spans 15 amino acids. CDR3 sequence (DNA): TGTGCCAGCTCACCACGCCAGGCTGATAATTCACCCCTCCACTTT. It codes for CASSPRQADNSPLHF.

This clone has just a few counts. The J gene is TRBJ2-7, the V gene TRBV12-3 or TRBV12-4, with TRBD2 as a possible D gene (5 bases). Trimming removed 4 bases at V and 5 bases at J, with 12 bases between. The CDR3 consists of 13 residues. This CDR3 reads CASSYGVPDEQYF. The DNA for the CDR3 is TGTGCCAGCAGTTACGGGGTACCGGACGAGCAGTACTTC.

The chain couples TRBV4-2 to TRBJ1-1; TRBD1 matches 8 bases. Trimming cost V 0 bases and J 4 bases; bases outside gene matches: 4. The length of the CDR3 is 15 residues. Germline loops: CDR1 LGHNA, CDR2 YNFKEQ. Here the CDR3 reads CASSQDPQGATEAFF. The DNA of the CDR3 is TGTGCCAGCAGCCAAGATCCCCAGGGGGCCACTGAAGCTTTCTTT.

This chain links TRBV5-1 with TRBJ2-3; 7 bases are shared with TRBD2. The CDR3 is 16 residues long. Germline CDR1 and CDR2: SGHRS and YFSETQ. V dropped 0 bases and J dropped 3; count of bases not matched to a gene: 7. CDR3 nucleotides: TGCGCCAGCAGCTTGGGAGCGACTAGCATAACAGATACGCAGTATTTT. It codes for CASSLGATSITDTQYF.

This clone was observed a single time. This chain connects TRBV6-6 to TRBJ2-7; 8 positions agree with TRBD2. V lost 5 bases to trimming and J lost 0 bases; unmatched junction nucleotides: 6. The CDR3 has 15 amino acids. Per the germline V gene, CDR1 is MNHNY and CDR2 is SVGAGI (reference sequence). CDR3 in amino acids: CASSPRAGGSYEQYF. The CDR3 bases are TGTGCCAGCAGTCCGAGGGCGGGGGGCTCCTACGAGCAGTACTTC.

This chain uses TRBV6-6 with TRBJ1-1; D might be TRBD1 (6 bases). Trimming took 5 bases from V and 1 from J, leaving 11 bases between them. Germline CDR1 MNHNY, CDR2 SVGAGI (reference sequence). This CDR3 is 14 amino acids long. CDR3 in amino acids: CASSPPDRNTEAFF. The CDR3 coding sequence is TGTGCCAGCAGTCCCCCGGACAGGAACACTGAAGCTTTCTTT.

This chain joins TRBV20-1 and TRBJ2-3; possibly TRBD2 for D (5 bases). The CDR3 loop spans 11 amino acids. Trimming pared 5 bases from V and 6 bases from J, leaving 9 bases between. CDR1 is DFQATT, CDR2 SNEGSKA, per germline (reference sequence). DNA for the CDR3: TGCAGTGCTGCGGGTGGGGATACGCAGTATTTT. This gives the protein CSAAGGDTQYF.

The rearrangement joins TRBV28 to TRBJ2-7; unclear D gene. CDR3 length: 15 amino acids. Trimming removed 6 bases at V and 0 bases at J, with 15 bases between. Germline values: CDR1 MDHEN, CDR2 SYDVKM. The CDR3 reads CASSPPRASSYEQYF. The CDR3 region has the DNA TGTGCCAGCAGCCCTCCGAGAGCGAGCTCCTACGAGCAGTACTTC.

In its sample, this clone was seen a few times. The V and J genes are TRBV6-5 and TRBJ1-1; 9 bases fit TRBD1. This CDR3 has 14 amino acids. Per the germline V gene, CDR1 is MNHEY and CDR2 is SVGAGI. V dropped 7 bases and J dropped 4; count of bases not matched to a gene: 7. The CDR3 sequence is CASIWDREGTEAFF. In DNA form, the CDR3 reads TGTGCCAGCATCTGGGACAGGGAAGGCACTGAAGCTTTCTTT.

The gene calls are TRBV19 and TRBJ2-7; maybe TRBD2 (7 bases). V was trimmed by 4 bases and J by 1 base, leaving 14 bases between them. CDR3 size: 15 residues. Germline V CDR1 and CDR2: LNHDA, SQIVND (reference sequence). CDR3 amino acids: CASSTEGGVSYEQYF. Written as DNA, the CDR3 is TGTGCCAGTAGTACCGAGGGGGGGGTATCCTACGAGCAGTACTTC.

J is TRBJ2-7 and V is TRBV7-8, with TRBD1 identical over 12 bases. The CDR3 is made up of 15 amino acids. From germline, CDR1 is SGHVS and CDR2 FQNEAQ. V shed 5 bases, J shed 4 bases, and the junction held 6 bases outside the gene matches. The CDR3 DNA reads TGTGCCAGCAGCCGAGGGACAGGGGGCAGGTACGAGCAGTACTTC. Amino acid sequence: CASSRGTGGRYEQYF.

The CDR3 loop is CASSVTGNTGELFF. As DNA, the CDR3 is TGCGCCAGCAGCGTGACAGGGAACACCGGGGAGCTGTTTTTT. The J gene is TRBJ2-2, the V gene TRBV10-2, with D perhaps matching TRBD1 (6 bases). The CDR3 extends over 14 amino acids. Germline assignment: CDR1 WSHSY and CDR2 SAAADI. V gave up 6 bases and J gave up 1 base, with 9 bases separating them.

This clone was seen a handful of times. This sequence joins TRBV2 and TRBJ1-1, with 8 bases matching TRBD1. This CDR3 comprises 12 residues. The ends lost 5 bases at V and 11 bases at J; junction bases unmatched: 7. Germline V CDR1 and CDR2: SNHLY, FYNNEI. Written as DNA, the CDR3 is TGTGCCAGCAGTAGGACAGGGATGAACGCTTTCTTT. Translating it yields CASSRTGMNAFF.

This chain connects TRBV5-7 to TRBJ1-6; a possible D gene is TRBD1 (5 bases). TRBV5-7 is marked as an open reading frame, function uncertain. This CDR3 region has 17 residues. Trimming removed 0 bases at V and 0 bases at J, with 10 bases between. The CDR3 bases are TGTGCCAGCAGCTTGGCAAGGGGAAGCTCCTATAATTCACCCCTCCACTTT. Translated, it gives CASSLARGSSYNSPLHF.

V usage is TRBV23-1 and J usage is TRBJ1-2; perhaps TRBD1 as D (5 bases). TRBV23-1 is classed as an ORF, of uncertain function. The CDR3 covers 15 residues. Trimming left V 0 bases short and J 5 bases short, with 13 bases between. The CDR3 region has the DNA TGCGCCAGCAGTCAATCTATCCAGGGAAGATATGGCTACACCTTC. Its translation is CASSQSIQGRYGYTF.

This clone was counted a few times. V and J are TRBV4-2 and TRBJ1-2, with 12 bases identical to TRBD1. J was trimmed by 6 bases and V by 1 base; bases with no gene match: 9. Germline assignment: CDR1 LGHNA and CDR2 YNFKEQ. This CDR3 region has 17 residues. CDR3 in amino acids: CASSQGDRGLSSDGYTF. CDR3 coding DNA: TGTGCCAGCAGCCAAGGGGACAGGGGGCTTTCGTCGGATGGCTACACCTTC.

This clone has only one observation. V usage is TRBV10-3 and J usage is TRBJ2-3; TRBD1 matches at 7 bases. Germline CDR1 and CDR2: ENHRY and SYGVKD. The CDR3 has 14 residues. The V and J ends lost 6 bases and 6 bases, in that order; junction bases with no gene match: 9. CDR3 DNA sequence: TGTGCCATCAGCATGACAGGGAGCGACGATACGCAGTATTTT. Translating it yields CAISMTGSDDTQYF.